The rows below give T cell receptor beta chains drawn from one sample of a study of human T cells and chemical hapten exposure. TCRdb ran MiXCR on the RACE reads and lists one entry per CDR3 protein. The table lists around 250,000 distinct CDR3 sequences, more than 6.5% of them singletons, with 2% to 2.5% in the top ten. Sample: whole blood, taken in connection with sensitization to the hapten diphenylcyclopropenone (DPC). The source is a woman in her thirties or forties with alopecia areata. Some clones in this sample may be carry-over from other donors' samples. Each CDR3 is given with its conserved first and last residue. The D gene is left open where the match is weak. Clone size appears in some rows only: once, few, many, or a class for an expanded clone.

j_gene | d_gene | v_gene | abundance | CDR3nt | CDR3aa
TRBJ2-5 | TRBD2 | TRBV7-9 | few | TGTGCCAGCAGCTCGGCGGGGGGGTTTAACAGGTGGAGACAAGAGACCCAGTACTTC | CASSSAGGFNRWRQETQYF
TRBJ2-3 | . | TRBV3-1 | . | TGTGCCAGCAGCCAAGACGGCGCCGGCACAGATACGCAGTATTTT | CASSQDGAGTDTQYF
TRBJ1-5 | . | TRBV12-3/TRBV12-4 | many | TGTGCCAGCAGTGATACAGGGACGGTAGGCAATCAGCCCCAGCATTTT | CASSDTGTVGNQPQHF
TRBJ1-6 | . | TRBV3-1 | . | TGTGCCAGCAGCCAAGGGGCGGGCTTACGCTCACCCCTCCACTTT | CASSQGAGLRSPLHF
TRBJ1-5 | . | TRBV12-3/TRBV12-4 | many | TGTGCCAGCAGTCTTAACGGAGGGGGGTTTCAGCCCCAGCATTTT | CASSLNGGGFQPQHF
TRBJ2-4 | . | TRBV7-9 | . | TGTGCCAGCAGCTTAGGGACTTCGAGGGATCAGTACTTC | CASSLGTSRDQYF
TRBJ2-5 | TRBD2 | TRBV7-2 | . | TGTGCCAGCAGCTTCTCCGGGACTAGTGGGGAGACCCAGTACTTC | CASSFSGTSGETQYF
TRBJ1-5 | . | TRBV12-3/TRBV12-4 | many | TGTGCCAGCAGTTTAAGGGGCCGGCAGCCCCAGCATTTT | CASSLRGRQPQHF
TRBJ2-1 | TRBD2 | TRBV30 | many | TGTGCCTGGAGGGGGGGGACTACACAGTTCTTC | CAWRGGTTQFF
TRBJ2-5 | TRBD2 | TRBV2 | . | TGTGCCAGCAAAACCGGGACTAGTCAAGAGACCCAGTACTTC | CASKTGTSQETQYF
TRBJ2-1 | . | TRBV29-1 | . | TGCAGCGTTGAGGGTGCTGGTCACTCCTACAATGAGCAGTTCTTC | CSVEGAGHSYNEQFF
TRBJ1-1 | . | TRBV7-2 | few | TGTGCCAGCAGCTTAGTCTCGGACACTGAAGCTTTCTTT | CASSLVSDTEAFF
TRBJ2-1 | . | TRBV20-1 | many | TGCAGTGCTAGATTACCGCGGGACTTCCACAATGAGCAGTTCTTC | CSARLPRDFHNEQFF
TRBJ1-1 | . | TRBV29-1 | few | TGCAGCGTTGAAGTAAACAGAATTGAAGCTTTCTTT | CSVEVNRIEAFF
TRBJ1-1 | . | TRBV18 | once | TGTGCCAGCTCACCCCAAGAGACAGTGAACACTGAAGCTTTCTTT | CASSPQETVNTEAFF
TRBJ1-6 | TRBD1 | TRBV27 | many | TGTGCCAGCAGTTTATCGGGGGGGACAGGGAATTCACCCCTCCACTTT | CASSLSGGTGNSPLHF
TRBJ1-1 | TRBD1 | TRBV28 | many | TGTGCCAGCAGTCAGGGGGACACTGAAGCTTTCTTT | CASSQGDTEAFF
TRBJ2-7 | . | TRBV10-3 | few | TGTGCCACCGCCGACAGGAGCTACGAGCAGTACTTC | CATADRSYEQYF
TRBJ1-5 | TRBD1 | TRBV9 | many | TGTGCCAGCAGCGTAGGACAGGGGAGCAATCAGCCCCAGCATTTT | CASSVGQGSNQPQHF
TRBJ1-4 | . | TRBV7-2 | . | TGTGCCAGCAGCCGTACAGGGTCCGGGGAAAAACTGTTTTTT | CASSRTGSGEKLFF
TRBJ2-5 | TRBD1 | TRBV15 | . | TGTGCCACCAGCAGGGGACAGGGAAAAGAGACCCAGTACTTC | CATSRGQGKETQYF
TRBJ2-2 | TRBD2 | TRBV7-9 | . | TGTGTCAGCAGCCCCGGGGGGACTCAATCCACCGGGGAGCTGTTTTTT | CVSSPGGTQSTGELFF
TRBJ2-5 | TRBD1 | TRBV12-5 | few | TGTGCTAGTGGTTTGGAATTGGACAGGGCATACTTC | CASGLELDRAYF
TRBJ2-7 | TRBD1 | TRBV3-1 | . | TGTGCCAGCAGCCCCTGGGTGAGGGGGCGGATAACCACCTACGAGCAGTACTTC | CASSPWVRGRITTYEQYF
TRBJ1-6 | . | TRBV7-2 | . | TGTGCCAGCAGCCCGAACAGAGATTCACCCCTCCACTTT | CASSPNRDSPLHF
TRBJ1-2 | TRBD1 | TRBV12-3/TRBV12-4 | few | TGTGCCAGCAGACGACAGGGGGCGGGAGGCTACACCTTC | CASRRQGAGGYTF
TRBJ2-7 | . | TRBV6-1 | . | TGTGCCAGCAGTGCCGGAGGGCGTGAGCAGTACTTC | CASSAGGREQYF
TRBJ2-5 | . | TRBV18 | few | TGTGCCAGCTCCTTGATGGCGGGTCCCCGAGAGACCCAGTACTTC | CASSLMAGPRETQYF
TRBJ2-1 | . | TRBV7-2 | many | TGTGCCAGCAGCTTACGGAGAAACAATGAGCAGTTCTTC | CASSLRRNNEQFF
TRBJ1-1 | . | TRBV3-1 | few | TGTGCCAGCAGTCTAGGGGTGGCGAACACTGAAGCTTTCTTT | CASSLGVANTEAFF
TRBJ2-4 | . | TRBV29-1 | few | TGCAGCGGGCAAGACAGGACCCTGAGCATTCAGTACTTC | CSGQDRTLSIQYF
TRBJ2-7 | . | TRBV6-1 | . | TGTGCCGGAAGGAATCACCTGGGGAGTTACGAGCAGTACTTC | CAGRNHLGSYEQYF
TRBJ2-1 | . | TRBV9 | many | TGTGCCAGCAGCGTAGAAGTCGGGGCACGTTTGAATGAGCAGTTCTTC | CASSVEVGARLNEQFF
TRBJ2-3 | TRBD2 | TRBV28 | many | TGTGCCAGCAGTCTACCTAGCGGGAGGACAGATACGCAGTATTTT | CASSLPSGRTDTQYF
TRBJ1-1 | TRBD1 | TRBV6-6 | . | TGTGCCAGCAGTCACCCCGGGACAGGGGTTATTGAAGCTTTCTTT | CASSHPGTGVIEAFF
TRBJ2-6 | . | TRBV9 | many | TGTGCCAGCAGCGCGAGGGGGGACCTCTCTGGGGCCAACGTCCTGACTTTC | CASSARGDLSGANVLTF
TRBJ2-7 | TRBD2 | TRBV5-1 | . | TGCGCCAGCAGCCTCGGGACTAGCGGGGTCTACGAGCAGTACTTC | CASSLGTSGVYEQYF
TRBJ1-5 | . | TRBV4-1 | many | TGCGCCAGCAGCCAAGAGCAGAGGAAGAATCAGCCCCAGCATTTT | CASSQEQRKNQPQHF
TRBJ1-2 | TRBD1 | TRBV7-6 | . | TGTGCCAGCAGCTTAGCTCAAGGGCAGGGGGCCGATGGCTACACCTTC | CASSLAQGQGADGYTF
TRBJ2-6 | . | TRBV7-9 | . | TGTGCCAGCAGCTTGTACGTCAGGGTAGGCTCTGGGGCCAACGTCCTGACTTTC | CASSLYVRVGSGANVLTF
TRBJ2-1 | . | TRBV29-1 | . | TGCAGCGTTAGAGACTTCACGAGGCATGAGCAGTTCTTC | CSVRDFTRHEQFF
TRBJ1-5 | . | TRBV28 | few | TGTGCCAGCAGTTATCCCCTATTTAGCAATCAGCCCCAGCATTTT | CASSYPLFSNQPQHF
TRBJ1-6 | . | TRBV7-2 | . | TGTGCCAGCAGCTTAAACAGTTTGGACTCACCCCTCCACTTT | CASSLNSLDSPLHF